This T cell receptor (beta chain) came from a study of metastatic and nonmetastatic thyroid tumors. About the research overall: Repertoires were compared across blood and tumor or nodule tissue from malignant and benign thyroid patients. Whole-study findings and limits: In blood and tumor, TCR beta diversity was reportedly significantly higher in malignant thyroid tumors than in benign nodules.

In the authors' workflow: CDR3 was compared across clinicopathological groups, and the resulting differences were used to build a distant-metastasis classifier for papillary thyroid cancer. TCRdb reprocessed the PCR reads via MiXCR. TCRdb, rather than the study authors, made the V and J calls. The sample gives 40,000 or so clones, around 26% of which show up once; around 10% is in the top ten. Thyroid surgery had not been preceded by any treatment in any patient. The CDR3 extends over 16 amino acids. CDR1 is SNHLY, CDR2 FYNNEI, per germline. V was shortened by 4 bases and J by 2 bases, with 18 bases between the two germline ends. In its sample, this clone was seen many times. Antigen unknown.

This receptor was identified in a female donor with papillary thyroid cancer or a benign thyroid nodule (not recorded which). Some clones in this sample may be carry-over from other donors' samples. The V gene is TRBV2, the J gene TRBJ2-7; D is undetermined. The sample comprised blood. In DNA, the CDR3 is TGTGCCAGCAGTGCCAAAGCAACGACCGTTACCTACGAGCAGTACTTC. It yields the protein CASSAKATTVTYEQYF.